In its sample, the clone carrying this T cell receptor (beta chain) was seen a few times. Its matching antigen is unknown. Germline V CDR1 and CDR2: SQVTM, ANQGSEA. Trimming cost V 7 bases and J 11 bases; bases outside gene matches: 5. The CDR3 is made up of 10 amino acids. The entry originates in a study of a mutant IDH1 vaccine in newly diagnosed glioma. Study background: Vaccines were begun 4-6 weeks after radiotherapy alone, or with temozolomide cycles. Sex distribution of treated patients was about 60% male and 37.5% female; mean age was about 40 years. Broader study findings: Most patients, 90% to 95%, showed vaccine-induced immune responses.

The time point: week 11, during vaccination. The content of each vaccine dose was 300 ug of mutant IDH1 20-mer peptide, and topical imiquimod accompanied it. Astrocytomas that were new, WHO grade 3 or 4, IDH1-mutant and ATRX-lost were present in the donors. Profiled with immunoSEQ multiplex PCR; TCRdb holds only in-frame clones, not every one. Of over 55,000 clones listed, about 84% are singletons. V is TRBV29-1 and J is TRBJ1-1; 9 bases map to TRBD1. The sequenced sample was PBMCs, obtained from a glioma patient whose treatment included an IDH1 peptide vaccine. The source of this sequence is a man younger than 40 with glioma. The chain's CDR3 is CSALDRGAFF. CDR3 in DNA: TGCAGCGCCTTAGACAGGGGGGCTTTCTTT.